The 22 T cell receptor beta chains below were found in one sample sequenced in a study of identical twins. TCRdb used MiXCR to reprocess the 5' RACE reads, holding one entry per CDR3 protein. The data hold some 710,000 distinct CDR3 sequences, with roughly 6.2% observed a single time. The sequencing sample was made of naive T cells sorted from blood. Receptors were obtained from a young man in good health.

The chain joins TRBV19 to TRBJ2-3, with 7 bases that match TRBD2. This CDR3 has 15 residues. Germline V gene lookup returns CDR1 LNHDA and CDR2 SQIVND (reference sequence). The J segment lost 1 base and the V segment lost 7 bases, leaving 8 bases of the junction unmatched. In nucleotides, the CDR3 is TGTGCCAGTAAAATGTCGGCGGGGGGCACAGATACGCAGTATTTT. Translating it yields CASKMSAGGTDTQYF.

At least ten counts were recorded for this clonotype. Here the CDR3 reads CASSLPGLAGGGGEQFF. In DNA form, the CDR3 reads TGTGCCAGCAGTTTACCGGGACTAGCGGGAGGTGGGGGTGAGCAGTTCTTC. The chain carries TRBV12-3 or TRBV12-4 and TRBJ2-1; 15 bases align to TRBD2. With 2 bases clipped from V and 9 bases from J, the junction kept 8 bases outside the gene matches. This CDR3 region has 17 residues.

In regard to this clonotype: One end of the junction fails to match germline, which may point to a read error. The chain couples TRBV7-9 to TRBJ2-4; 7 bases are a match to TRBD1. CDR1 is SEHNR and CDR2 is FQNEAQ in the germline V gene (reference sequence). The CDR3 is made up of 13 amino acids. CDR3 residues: CASSRGQQNIHYF. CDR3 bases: TGTGCCAGCAGCCGGGGACAGCAAAACATTCATTACTTC.

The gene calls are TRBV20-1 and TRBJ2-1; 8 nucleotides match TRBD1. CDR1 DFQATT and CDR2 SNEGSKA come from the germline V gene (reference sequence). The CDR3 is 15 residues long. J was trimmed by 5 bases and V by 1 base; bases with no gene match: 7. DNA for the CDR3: TGCAGTGCTAGAGGATGGACAGGGAAAAACAATGAGCAGTTCTTC. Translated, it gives CSARGWTGKNNEQFF.

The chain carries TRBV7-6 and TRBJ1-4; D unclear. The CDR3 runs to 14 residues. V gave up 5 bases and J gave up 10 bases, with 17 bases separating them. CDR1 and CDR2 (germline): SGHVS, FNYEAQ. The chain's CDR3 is CASSPLSFLGKLFF. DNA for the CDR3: TGTGCCAGCAGCCCTCTCTCCTTCCTGGGAAAACTGTTTTTT.

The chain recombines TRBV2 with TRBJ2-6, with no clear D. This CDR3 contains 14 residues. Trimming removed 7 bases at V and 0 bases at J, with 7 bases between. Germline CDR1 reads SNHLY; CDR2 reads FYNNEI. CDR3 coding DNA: TGTGCCAGCATACGGATCTCTGGGGCCAACGTCCTGACTTTC. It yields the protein CASIRISGANVLTF.

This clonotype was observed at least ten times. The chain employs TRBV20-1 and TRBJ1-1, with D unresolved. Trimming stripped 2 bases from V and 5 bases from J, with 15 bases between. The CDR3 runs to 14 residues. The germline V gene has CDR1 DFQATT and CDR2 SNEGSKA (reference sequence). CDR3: CSARSGSQGTEAFF. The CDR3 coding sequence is TGCAGTGCTAGAAGCGGGTCCCAAGGGACTGAAGCTTTCTTT.

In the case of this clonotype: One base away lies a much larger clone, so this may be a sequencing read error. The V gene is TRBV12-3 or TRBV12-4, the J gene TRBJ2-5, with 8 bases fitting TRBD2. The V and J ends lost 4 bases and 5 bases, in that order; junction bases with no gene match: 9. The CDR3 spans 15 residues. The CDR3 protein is CASSSLAAGGETQYF. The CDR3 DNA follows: TGTGCCAGCAGTTCACTAGCGGCAGGCGGTGAGACCCAGTACTTC.

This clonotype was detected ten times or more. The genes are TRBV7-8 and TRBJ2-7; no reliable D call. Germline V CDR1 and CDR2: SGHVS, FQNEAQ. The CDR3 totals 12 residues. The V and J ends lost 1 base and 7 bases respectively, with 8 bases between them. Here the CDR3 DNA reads TGTGCCAGCAGCTTAGACGGCAGTGAGCAGTACTTC. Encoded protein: CASSLDGSEQYF.

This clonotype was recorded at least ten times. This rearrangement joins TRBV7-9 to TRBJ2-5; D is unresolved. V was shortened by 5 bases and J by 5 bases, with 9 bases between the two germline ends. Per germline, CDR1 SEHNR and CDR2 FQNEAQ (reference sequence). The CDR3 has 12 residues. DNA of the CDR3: TGTGCCAGCAGCGCCACTGGGGAGACCCAGTACTTC. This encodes CASSATGETQYF.

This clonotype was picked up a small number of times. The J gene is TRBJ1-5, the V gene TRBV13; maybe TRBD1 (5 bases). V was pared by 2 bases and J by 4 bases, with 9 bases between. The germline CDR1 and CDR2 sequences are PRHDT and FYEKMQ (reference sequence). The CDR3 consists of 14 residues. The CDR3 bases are TGTGCCAGCAGCTTACGGGGGGAGAATCAGCCCCAGCATTTT. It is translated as CASSLRGENQPQHF.

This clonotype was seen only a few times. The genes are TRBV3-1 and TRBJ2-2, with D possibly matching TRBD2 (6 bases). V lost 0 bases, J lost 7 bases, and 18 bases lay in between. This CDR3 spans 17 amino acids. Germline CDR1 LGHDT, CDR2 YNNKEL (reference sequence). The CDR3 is CASSQDWSGLAIGELFF. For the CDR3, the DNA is TGTGCCAGCAGCCAAGATTGGTCGGGACTGGCGATCGGGGAGCTGTTTTTT.

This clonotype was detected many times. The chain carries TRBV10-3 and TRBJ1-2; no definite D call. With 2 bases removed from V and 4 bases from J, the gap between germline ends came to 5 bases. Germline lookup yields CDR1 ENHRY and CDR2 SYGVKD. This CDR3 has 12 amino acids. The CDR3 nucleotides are TGTGCCATCAGTGAGGCCAGCTATGGCTACACCTTC. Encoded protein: CAISEASYGYTF.

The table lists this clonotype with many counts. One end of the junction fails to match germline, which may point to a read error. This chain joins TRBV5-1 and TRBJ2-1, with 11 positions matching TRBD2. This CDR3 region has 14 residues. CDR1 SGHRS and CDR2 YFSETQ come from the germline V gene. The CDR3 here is CASSGTSGYNEQFF. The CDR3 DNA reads TGTGCCAGCAGTGGGACTAGCGGCTACAATGAGCAGTTCTTC.

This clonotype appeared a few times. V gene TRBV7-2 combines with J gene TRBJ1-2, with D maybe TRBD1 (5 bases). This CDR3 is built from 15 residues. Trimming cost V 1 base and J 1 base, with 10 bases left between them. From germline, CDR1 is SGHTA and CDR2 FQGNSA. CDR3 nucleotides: TGTGCCAGCAGCTTAGTGCGAGGGGTTAACTATGGCTACACCTTC. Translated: CASSLVRGVNYGYTF. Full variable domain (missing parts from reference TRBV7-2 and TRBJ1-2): GAGVSQSPSNKVTEKGKDVELRCDPISGHTALYWYRQSLGQGLEFLIYFQGNSAPDKSGLPSDRFSAERTGGSVSTLTIQRTQQEDSAVYLCASSLVRGVNYGYTFGSGTRLTVV.

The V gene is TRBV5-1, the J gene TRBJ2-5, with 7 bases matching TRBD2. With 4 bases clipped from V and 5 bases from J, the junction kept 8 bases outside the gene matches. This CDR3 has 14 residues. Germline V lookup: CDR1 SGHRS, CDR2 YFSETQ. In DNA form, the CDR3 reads TGCGCCAGCAGCCCGACGGGGGGTATGGAGACCCAGTACTTC. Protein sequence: CASSPTGGMETQYF.

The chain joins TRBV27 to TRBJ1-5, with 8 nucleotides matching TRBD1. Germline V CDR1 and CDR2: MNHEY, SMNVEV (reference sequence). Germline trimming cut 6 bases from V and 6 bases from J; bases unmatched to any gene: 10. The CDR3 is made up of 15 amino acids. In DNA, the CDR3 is TGTGCCAGCAGAATAAATGACAGGGGAGGTCAGCCCCAGCATTTT. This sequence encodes CASRINDRGGQPQHF.

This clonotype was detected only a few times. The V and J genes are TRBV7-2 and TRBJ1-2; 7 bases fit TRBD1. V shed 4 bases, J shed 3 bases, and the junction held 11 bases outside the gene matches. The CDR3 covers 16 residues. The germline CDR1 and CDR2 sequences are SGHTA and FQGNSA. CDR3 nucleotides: TGTGCCAGCAGCTCTCATAGCAGGGGGGGAGACTATGGCTACACCTTC. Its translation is CASSSHSRGGDYGYTF. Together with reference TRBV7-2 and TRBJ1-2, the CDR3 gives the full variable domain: GAGVSQSPSNKVTEKGKDVELRCDPISGHTALYWYRQSLGQGLEFLIYFQGNSAPDKSGLPSDRFSAERTGGSVSTLTIQRTQQEDSAVYLCASSSHSRGGDYGYTFGSGTRLTVV.

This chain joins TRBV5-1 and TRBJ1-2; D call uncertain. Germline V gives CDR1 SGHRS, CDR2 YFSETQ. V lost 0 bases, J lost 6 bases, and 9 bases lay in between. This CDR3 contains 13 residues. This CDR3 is CASSLENRDGYTF. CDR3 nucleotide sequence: TGCGCCAGCAGCTTGGAGAACAGAGATGGCTACACCTTC.

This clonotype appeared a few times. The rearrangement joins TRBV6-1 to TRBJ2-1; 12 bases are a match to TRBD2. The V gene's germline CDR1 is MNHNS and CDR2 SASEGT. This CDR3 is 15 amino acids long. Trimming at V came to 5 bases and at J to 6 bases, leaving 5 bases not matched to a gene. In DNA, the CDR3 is TGTGCCAGCAGTAGAAGACTAGCGGGAGTCAATGAGCAGTTCTTC. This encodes CASSRRLAGVNEQFF.

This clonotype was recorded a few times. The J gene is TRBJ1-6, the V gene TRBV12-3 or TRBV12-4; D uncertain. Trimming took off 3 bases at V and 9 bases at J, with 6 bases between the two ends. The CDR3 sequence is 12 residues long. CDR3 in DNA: TGTGCCAGCAGTTTTAGATCTTCACCCCTCCACTTT. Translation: CASSFRSSPLHF.

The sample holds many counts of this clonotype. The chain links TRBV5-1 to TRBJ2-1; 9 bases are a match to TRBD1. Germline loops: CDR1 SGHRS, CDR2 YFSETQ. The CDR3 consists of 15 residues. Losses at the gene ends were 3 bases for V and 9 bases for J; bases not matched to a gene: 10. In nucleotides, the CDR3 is TGCGCCAGCAGCTCCACCCAGACACAGGGGGCTGAGCAGTTCTTC. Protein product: CASSSTQTQGAEQFF.